Its frequency marks the clone carrying this T cell receptor (beta chain) as medium-sized. The libraries of TRB cDNA were constructed through 5' RACE using UMI labels. With the 5' RACE reads reprocessed, TCRdb shows one record per CDR3 protein and no DNA. Its table lists several thousand distinct CDR3 sequences. The CDR3 has 14 amino acids. Germline values: CDR1 MNHNY, CDR2 SVGAGI (reference sequence). The data stem from a study of CXCR3-negative and CXCR3-positive naive CD8 T cells. Sequencing input: naive CXCR3- CD8+ T cells from blood. Noted subset: CD45RO-CCR7+CD27+CD95- naive CD8+ T cells lacking CXCR3 (TNR3-). The sequence was collected from a human donor in good health. Some clones in this sample may be carry-over from other donors' samples. The V and J genes are TRBV6-6 and TRBJ1-5; TCRdb's assignment of TRBD1 cannot be checked, as there is no DNA. The CDR3 loop is CASSYGTDDQPQHF.